This T cell receptor beta chain was captured by sequencing in a study of human T cells and chemical hapten exposure. TCRdb called the RACE reads again in MiXCR, with one record for every CDR3 protein. The sample consists of fewer than 130,000 distinct CDR3 sequences, around 10% of them appearing once. Stated time point: patch test 1, 2 weeks after DPC sensitization. Treatment given: therapeutic diphenylcyclopropenone sensitization with weekly scalp DPC. The specimen was whole blood, collected in connection with sensitization to the hapten diphenylcyclopropenone (DPC). The receptor was derived from a woman in her thirties or forties with alopecia areata. Some clones in this sample may be carry-over from other donors' samples.

In DNA form, the CDR3 reads TGCGCCAGCAGCCAAGGGGGACTAGCGGGAGAAATCTCCTACGAGCAGTACTTC. This codes for CASSQGGLAGEISYEQYF. This chain connects TRBV4-3 to TRBJ2-7; TRBD2 matches at 14 bases. J lost 0 bases, V lost 1 base, and 5 bases had no gene match. Germline assignment: CDR1 LGHNA and CDR2 YSLEER. The length of the CDR3 is 18 residues.